This is a list of T cell receptor beta chains from one sample in a study of read filtering for tumor transcriptome and immune sequencing. Each CDR3 protein is one row after TCRdb ran MiXCR on the reads. The data contain 20,000 to 25,000 distinct CDR3 sequences, 12% to 15% of them singletons. The sample consisted of a population of CD138-negative cells sorted from bone marrow. Receptors originate from a donor at least 40 years old with multiple myeloma. CDR3s include the opening cysteine and the closing phenylalanine or tryptophan. The order of the fields is clone size, V gene, J gene, D gene, CDR3 length, CDR3 protein, CDR3 DNA. D genes are given only for firm matches. Not every row has a clone size; where given, it reads once, few, many or a size class.

NA	TRBV28	TRBJ2-5	TRBD1	14	CASRETGAQEAQYF	TGTGCCAGCAGGGAGACAGGGGCCCAAGAGGCCCAGTACTTC
many	TRBV10-3	TRBJ2-3	NA	13	CAINNQGTDTQYF	TGTGCCATCAACAACCAGGGCACAGATACGCAGTATTTT
few	TRBV20-1	TRBJ2-1	NA	11	CSASVRDEQFF	TGCAGTGCTAGTGTTCGGGATGAGCAGTTCTTC
many	TRBV28	TRBJ1-1	NA	12	CASGRGNTEAFF	TGTGCCAGCGGGAGAGGGAACACTGAAGCTTTCTTT
many	TRBV6-5	TRBJ2-1	NA	12	CASRKGRNEQFF	TGTGCCAGCAGAAAGGGCCGAAATGAGCAGTTCTTC
many	TRBV5-4	TRBJ2-7	NA	16	CASSPARGTETYEQYF	TGTGCCAGCAGCCCCGCTCGGGGGACTGAGACTTACGAGCAGTACTTC
medium-sized	TRBV14	TRBJ2-1	NA	17	CAATGGGSGFKYNEQFF	TGTGCCGCCACCGGCGGGGGCTCGGGGTTTAAATACAATGAGCAGTTCTTC
many	TRBV11-1	TRBJ2-7	NA	15	CASSSGRGNSYEQYF	TGTGCCAGCAGCTCCGGTAGAGGCAACTCCTACGAGCAGTACTTC
few	TRBV7-7	TRBJ2-7	TRBD1	15	CASSPSWDRRYEQYF	TGTGCCAGCAGCCCCTCGTGGGACAGAAGGTACGAGCAGTACTTC
NA	TRBV28	TRBJ2-2	TRBD2	21	CASSFSGLAGGLYPNTGELFF	TGTGCCAGCAGTTTTTCCGGACTAGCGGGAGGGCTGTACCCGAACACCGGGGAGCTGTTTTTT
NA	TRBV7-6	TRBJ2-3	TRBD1	14	CASSSYRGADTQYF	TGTGCCAGCAGCTCTTACAGGGGAGCAGATACGCAGTATTTT
many	TRBV6-1	TRBJ2-6	NA	15	CASSPPGDGANVLTF	TGTGCCAGCAGTCCCCCAGGGGACGGGGCCAACGTCCTGACTTTC
many	TRBV7-2	TRBJ2-7	TRBD1	14	CASRGDRPSYEQYF	TGTGCCAGCAGGGGGGACAGACCGAGCTACGAGCAGTACTTC
many	TRBV11-2	TRBJ1-6	TRBD1	16	CASSRSGDRGDSPLHF	TGTGCCAGCAGCCGTTCCGGTGACAGGGGGGATTCACCCCTCCACTTT
few	TRBV5-1	TRBJ2-3	NA	14	CASSFRDGTDTQYF	TGCGCCAGCAGCTTCCGGGACGGAACAGATACGCAGTATTTT
many	TRBV20-1	TRBJ2-2	TRBD1	17	CSARDTGRDRGHGELFF	TGCAGTGCTAGAGACACGGGCCGGGACAGGGGACACGGGGAGCTGTTTTTT
NA	TRBV20-1	TRBJ2-1	NA	12	CSALSHWNEQFF	TGCAGTGCCCTTTCGCATTGGAATGAGCAGTTCTTC
many	TRBV5-4	TRBJ2-1	NA	16	CASSLGMIAQNNEQFF	TGTGCCAGCAGCTTGGGGATGATAGCGCAGAACAATGAGCAGTTCTTC
many	TRBV3-1	TRBJ2-1	TRBD2	16	CASSHPGLAGNNEQFF	TGTGCCAGCAGCCATCCGGGACTAGCGGGAAACAATGAGCAGTTCTTC
NA	TRBV10-3	TRBJ2-5	NA	14	CAISEMGNRETQYF	TGTGCCATCAGTGAGATGGGGAACAGGGAGACCCAGTACTTC
many	TRBV27	TRBJ1-2	NA	14	CASSFSRTVYGYTF	TGTGCCAGCAGTTTTTCGCGGACAGTCTATGGCTACACCTTC
many	TRBV6-1	TRBJ1-1	NA	13	CASSVKQNTEAFF	TGTGCCAGCAGTGTGAAACAGAACACTGAAGCTTTCTTT
many	TRBV28	TRBJ2-1	NA	12	CASSAQGTEQFF	TGTGCCAGCAGTGCACAGGGAACTGAGCAGTTCTTC
few	TRBV5-1	TRBJ2-7	NA	13	CASSNPPLYEQYF	TGCGCCAGCAGCAACCCACCTCTCTACGAGCAGTACTTC
few	TRBV19	TRBJ1-4	NA	12	CASRRGEEKLFF	TGTGCCAGTCGTCGGGGGGAAGAAAAACTGTTTTTT
many	TRBV20-1	TRBJ1-5	NA	14	CSASWSGPSKPQHF	TGCAGTGCTAGTTGGTCAGGGCCGTCGAAGCCCCAGCATTTT
many	TRBV28	TRBJ2-2	NA	15	CASAPPGTHGGELFF	TGTGCCAGCGCCCCTCCGGGCACTCATGGAGGGGAGCTGTTTTTT
NA	TRBV29-1	TRBJ1-2	NA	12	CSAGRKDYGYTF	TGCAGTGCCGGTAGGAAGGACTATGGCTACACCTTC
many	TRBV29-1	TRBJ2-1	TRBD2	12	CSILAGGNEQFF	TGCAGCATACTAGCGGGAGGAAATGAGCAGTTCTTC
many	TRBV11-2	TRBJ2-7	TRBD2	16	CASSLSRLAASYEQYF	TGTGCCAGCAGCTTATCCAGGCTAGCGGCGTCCTACGAGCAGTACTTC
many	TRBV12-3/TRBV12-4	TRBJ1-1	NA	11	CASSLESGAFF	TGTGCCAGCAGTTTGGAGTCCGGAGCTTTCTTT
NA	TRBV7-9	TRBJ1-3	NA	15	CASSLPPGSGNTIYF	TGTGCCAGCAGCCTCCCCCCCGGCTCTGGAAACACCATATATTTT
NA	TRBV20-1	TRBJ1-2	NA	12	CSASPRRDGYTF	TGCAGTGCTAGTCCCCGCAGGGATGGCTACACCTTC
many	TRBV29-1	TRBJ1-1	NA	11	CSGTEASEAFF	TGCAGCGGGACAGAGGCCTCTGAAGCTTTCTTT
NA	TRBV29-1	TRBJ1-6	NA	12	CGVLEYGSPHHF	TGCGGCGTTTTGGAATACGGTTCACCCCACCACTTT
many	TRBV29-1	TRBJ2-7	NA	14	CSAKGGGRVYEQYF	TGCAGCGCCAAAGGTGGTGGCAGAGTCTACGAGCAGTACTTC
many	TRBV7-2	TRBJ2-5	NA	15	CASSPRRGAEETQYF	TGTGCCAGCAGCCCCCGAAGGGGGGCGGAAGAGACCCAGTACTTC
many	TRBV6-5	TRBJ1-2	NA	17	CASSYLKSGGAGYGYTF	TGTGCCAGCAGTTACCTCAAGTCGGGGGGCGCCGGCTATGGCTACACCTTC
many	TRBV6-1	TRBJ2-5	NA	13	CAGTAGQQETQYF	TGTGCCGGTACCGCGGGCCAGCAAGAGACCCAGTACTTC
many	TRBV28	TRBJ2-7	NA	14	CASSPGQGGYEQYF	TGTGCCAGCAGCCCCGGACAGGGAGGGTACGAGCAGTACTTC
many	TRBV20-1	TRBJ2-7	TRBD1	15	CSAPDNGQDFYEQYF	TGCAGTGCACCCGATAATGGACAGGATTTCTACGAGCAGTACTTC